The source of this T cell receptor beta chain is a study of T cell changes during pregnancy in multiple sclerosis. This clone has only a few counts. CDR1 and CDR2 from the germline V gene are ENHRY and SYGVKD. The CDR3 runs to 12 residues. Trimming took 6 bases from V and 9 from J, leaving 14 bases between them. Sequencing was performed with immunoSEQ multiplex PCR; in TCRdb, only in-frame clones are kept and a portion is missing. The table lists approximately 41,000 clones, about 93% of them singletons. This TCR was sampled from a female donor in good health, enrolled as a control in a pregnancy study. The sequences come from CD4+ T cells from peripheral blood mononuclear cells, collected in the second trimester of pregnancy. The V and J genes are TRBV10-3 and TRBJ1-1; possibly TRBD1 for D (6 bases). The CDR3 nucleotides read TGTGCCATCAGGAGTGAACAGGGCCAAGCTTTCTTT. This translates into CAIRSEQGQAFF.